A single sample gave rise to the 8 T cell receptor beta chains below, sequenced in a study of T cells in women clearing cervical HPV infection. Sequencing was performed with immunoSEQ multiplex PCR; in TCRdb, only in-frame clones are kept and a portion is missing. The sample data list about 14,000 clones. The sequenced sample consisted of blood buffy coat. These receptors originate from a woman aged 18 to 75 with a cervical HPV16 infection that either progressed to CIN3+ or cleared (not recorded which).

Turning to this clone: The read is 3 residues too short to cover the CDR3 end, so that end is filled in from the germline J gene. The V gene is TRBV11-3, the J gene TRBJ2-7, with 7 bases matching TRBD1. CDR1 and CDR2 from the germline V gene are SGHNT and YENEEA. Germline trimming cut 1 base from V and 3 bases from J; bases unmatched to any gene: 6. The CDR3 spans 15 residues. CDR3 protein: CASSLGGQAGYEQYF. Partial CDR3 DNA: TGTGCCAGCAGCTTAGGCGGACAGGCGGGCTACGAG.

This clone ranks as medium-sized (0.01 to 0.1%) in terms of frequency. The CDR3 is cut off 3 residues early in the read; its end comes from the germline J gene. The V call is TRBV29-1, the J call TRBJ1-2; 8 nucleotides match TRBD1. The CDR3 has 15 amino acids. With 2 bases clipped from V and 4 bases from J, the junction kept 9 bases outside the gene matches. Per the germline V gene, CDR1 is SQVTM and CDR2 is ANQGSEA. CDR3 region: CSVESIPGGAYGYTF. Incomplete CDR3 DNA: TGCAGCGTTGAATCGATCCCAGGGGGCGCCTATGGC.

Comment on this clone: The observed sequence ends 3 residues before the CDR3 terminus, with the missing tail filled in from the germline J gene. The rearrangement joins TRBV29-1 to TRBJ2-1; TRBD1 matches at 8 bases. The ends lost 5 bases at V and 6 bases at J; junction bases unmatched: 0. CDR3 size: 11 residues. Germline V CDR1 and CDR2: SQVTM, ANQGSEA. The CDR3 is CSVTGGNEQFF. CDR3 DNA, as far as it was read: TGCAGCGTTACAGGGGGCAATGAG.

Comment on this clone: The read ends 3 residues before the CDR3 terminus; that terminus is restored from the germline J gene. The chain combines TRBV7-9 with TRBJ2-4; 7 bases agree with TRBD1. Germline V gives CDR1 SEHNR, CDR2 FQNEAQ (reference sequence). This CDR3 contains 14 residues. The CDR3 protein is CASSLGDRVSGQYF. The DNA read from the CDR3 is TGTGCCAGCAGCTTAGGAGACAGGGTGTCTGGT.

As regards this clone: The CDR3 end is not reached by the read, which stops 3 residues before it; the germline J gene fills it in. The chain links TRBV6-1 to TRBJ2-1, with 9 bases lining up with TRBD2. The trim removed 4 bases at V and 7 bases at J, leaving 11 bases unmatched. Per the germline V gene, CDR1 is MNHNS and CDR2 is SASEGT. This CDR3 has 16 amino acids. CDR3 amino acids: CASSVWGSGSVNEQFF. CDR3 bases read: TGTGCCAGCAGTGTATGGGGTAGCGGGAGTGTGAATGAG.

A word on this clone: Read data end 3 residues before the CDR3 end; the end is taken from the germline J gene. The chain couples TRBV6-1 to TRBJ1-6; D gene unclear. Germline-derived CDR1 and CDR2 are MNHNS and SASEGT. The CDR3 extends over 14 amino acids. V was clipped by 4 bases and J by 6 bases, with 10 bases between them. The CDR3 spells CASSGRVGNSPLHF. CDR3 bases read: TGTGCCAGCAGTGGGAGGGTGGGTAATTCACCC.

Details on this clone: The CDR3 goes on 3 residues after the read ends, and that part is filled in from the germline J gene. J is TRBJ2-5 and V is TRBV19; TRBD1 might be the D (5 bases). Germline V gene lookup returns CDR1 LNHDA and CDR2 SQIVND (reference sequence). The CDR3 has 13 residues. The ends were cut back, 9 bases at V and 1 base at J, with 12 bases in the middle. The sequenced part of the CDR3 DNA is TGTGCCAGCCAGGACATGGCCCAAGAGACC. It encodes CASQDMAQET. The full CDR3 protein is CASQDMAQETQYF.

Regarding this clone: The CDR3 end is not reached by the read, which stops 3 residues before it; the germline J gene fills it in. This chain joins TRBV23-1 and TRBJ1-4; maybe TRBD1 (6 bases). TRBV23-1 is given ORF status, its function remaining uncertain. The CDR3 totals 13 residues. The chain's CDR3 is CASSRGGANVLFF. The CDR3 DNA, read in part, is TGCGCCAGCAGTCGAGGGGGGGCCAACGTA.